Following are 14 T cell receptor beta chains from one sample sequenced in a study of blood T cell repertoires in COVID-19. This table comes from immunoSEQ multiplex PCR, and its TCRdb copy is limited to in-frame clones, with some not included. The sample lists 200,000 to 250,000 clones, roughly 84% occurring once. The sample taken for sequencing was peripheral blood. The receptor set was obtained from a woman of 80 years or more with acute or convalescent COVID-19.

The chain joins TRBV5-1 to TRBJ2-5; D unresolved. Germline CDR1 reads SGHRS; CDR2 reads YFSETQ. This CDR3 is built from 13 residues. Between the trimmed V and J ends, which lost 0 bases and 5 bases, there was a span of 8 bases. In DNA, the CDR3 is TGCGCCAGCAGCTTGGGCCTCGCGGAGACCCAGTACTTC. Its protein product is CASSLGLAETQYF.

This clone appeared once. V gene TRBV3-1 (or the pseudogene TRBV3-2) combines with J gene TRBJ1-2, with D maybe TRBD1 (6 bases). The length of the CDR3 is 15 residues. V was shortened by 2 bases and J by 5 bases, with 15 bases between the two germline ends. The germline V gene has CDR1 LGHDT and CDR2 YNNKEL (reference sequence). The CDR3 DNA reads TGTGCCAGCAGCCAAAACGGGGGGCCCGGGTATGGCTACACCTTC. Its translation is CASSQNGGPGYGYTF.

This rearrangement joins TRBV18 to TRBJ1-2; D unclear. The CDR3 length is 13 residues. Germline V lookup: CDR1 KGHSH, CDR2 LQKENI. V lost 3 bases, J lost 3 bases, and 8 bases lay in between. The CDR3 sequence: CASSPAADYGYTF. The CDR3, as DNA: TGTGCCAGCTCACCTGCTGCGGACTATGGCTACACCTTC.

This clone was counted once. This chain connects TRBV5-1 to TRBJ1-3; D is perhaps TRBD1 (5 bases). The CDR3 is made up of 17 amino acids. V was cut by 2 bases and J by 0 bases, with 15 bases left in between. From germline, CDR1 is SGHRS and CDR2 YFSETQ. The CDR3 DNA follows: TGCGCCAGCAGCTTAGGTTCGAGGGACTCCTCTGGAAACACCATATATTTT. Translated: CASSLGSRDSSGNTIYF.

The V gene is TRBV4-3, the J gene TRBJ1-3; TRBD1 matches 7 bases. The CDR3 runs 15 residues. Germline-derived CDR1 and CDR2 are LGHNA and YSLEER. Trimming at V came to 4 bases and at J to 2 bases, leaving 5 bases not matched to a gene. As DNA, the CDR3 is TGCGCCAGCAGCCTACACAGGGGACCTGGAAACACCATATATTTT. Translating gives CASSLHRGPGNTIYF.

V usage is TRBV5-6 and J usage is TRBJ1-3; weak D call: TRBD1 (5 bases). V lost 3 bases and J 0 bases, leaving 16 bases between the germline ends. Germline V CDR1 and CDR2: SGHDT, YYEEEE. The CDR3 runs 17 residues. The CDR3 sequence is CASSSLLRGSSGNTIYF. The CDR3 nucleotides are TGTGCCAGCAGCTCACTTCTAAGGGGCAGCTCTGGAAACACCATATATTTT.

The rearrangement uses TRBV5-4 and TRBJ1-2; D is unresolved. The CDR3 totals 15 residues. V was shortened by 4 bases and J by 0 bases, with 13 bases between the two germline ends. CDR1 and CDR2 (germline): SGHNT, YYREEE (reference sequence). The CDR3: CASSPGLATNYGYTF. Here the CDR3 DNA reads TGTGCCAGCAGCCCAGGACTGGCGACTAACTATGGCTACACCTTC.

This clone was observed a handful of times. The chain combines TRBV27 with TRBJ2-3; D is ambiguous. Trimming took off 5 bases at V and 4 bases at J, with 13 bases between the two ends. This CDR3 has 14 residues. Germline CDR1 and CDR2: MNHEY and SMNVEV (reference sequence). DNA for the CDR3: TGTGCCAGCAGTCGGTATCCGCTACCAGATACGCAGTATTTT. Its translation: CASSRYPLPDTQYF.

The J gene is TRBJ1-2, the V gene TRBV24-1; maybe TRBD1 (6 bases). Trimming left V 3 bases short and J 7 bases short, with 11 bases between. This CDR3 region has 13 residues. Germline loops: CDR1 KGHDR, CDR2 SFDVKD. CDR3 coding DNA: TGTGCCACCAGTGATCCCCGACAGGTTGGCTACACCTTC. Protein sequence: CATSDPRQVGYTF.

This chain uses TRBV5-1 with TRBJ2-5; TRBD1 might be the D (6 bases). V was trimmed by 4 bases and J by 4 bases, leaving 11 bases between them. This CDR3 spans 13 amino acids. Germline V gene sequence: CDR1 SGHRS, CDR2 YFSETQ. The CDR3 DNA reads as TGCGCCAGCAGCCGACAGGCAGGAGAGACCCAGTACTTC. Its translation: CASSRQAGETQYF.

The CDR3 DNA is TGTGCCAGCAGCTTGGCCAGGGGGAGGTACAATGAGCAGTTCTTC. It is translated as CASSLARGRYNEQFF. This chain uses TRBV5-6 with TRBJ2-1, with a weak D call TRBD1 (7 bases). Germline CDR1 and CDR2: SGHDT and YYEEEE. CDR3 size: 15 residues. Trimming left V 0 bases short and J 4 bases short, with 11 bases between.

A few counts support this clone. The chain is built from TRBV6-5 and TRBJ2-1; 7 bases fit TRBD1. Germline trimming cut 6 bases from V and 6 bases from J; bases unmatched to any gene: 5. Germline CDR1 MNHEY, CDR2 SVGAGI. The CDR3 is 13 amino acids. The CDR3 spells CASSRPGGNEQFF. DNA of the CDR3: TGTGCCAGCAGCCGGCCAGGGGGCAATGAGCAGTTCTTC.

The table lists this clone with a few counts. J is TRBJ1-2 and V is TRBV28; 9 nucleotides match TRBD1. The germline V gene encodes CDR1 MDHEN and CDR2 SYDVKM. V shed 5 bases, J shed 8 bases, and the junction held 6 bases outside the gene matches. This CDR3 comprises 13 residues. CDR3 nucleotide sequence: TGTGCCAGCAGTCCACGGACAGGGGACGGCTACACCTTC. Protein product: CASSPRTGDGYTF.

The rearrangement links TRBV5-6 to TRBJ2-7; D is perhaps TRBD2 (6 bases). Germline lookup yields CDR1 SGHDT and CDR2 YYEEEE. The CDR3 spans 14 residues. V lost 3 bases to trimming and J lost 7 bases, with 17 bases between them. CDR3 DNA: TGTGCCAGCAGCTCCTGGGCCTTACGGGGGGAGCAGTACTTC. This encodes CASSSWALRGEQYF. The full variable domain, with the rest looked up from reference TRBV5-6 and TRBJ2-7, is DAGVTQSPTHLIKTRGQQVTLRCSPKSGHDTVSWYQQALGQGPQFIFQYYEEEERQRGNFPDRFSGHQFPNYSSELNVNALLLGDSALYLCASSSWALRGEQYFGPGTRLTVT.